Listed below are T cell receptor beta chains from one sample, sequenced in a study of T-cell reconstitution after alpha-beta-depleted transplantation in children. One entry per CDR3 protein, called by TCRdb with MiXCR from the PCR reads. This sample has approximately 590,000 distinct CDR3 sequences, with about 10% found just once. Source: PBMCs from the stem cell graft donor, taken from the stem cell graft. These receptors all stem from a human donor who donated a stem cell graft to a child with acute myeloid leukemia. Both conserved end residues are part of each CDR3. A D gene is named only where the DNA matches it firmly. Only part of the rows carry a size: once, few, many, or a class if the clone is expanded.

CDR3nt: TGCAGCGTTGCACAGGGGGTAGATACGCAGTATTTT
CDR3aa: CSVAQGVDTQYF
v_gene: TRBV29-1
j_gene: TRBJ2-3
d_gene: TRBD1
abundance: few

CDR3nt: TGTGCCTGGAGTGTACGGGACCCCGGGGAGCTGTTTTTT
CDR3aa: CAWSVRDPGELFF
v_gene: TRBV30
j_gene: TRBJ2-2
d_gene: -
abundance: -

CDR3nt: TGCAGCGTTGACCAACCGGGACTCCCAGAAGAGACCCAGTACTTC
CDR3aa: CSVDQPGLPEETQYF
v_gene: TRBV29-1
j_gene: TRBJ2-5
d_gene: -
abundance: few

CDR3nt: TGCGCCAGCAGCAACCTACAGGTTACCCCTCGCGAGCAGTACTTC
CDR3aa: CASSNLQVTPREQYF
v_gene: TRBV5-1
j_gene: TRBJ2-7
d_gene: -
abundance: -

CDR3nt: TGCAGTGCTAGAGTTCCGGGACAGTTCAATCAGCCCCAGCATTTT
CDR3aa: CSARVPGQFNQPQHF
v_gene: TRBV20-1
j_gene: TRBJ1-5
d_gene: TRBD1
abundance: -

CDR3nt: TGCAGCGTTGAAGATCTTAGGACAGGGATTTACAATGAGCAGTTCTTC
CDR3aa: CSVEDLRTGIYNEQFF
v_gene: TRBV29-1
j_gene: TRBJ2-1
d_gene: TRBD1
abundance: many

CDR3nt: TGCAGTGCTAGAGATATAAATAGCGATGAGCAGTTCTTC
CDR3aa: CSARDINSDEQFF
v_gene: TRBV20-1
j_gene: TRBJ2-1
d_gene: -
abundance: many

CDR3nt: TGTGCCAGCAGCCCCGAAGGGACTAGCGGGCCTAGGCCACACTTC
CDR3aa: CASSPEGTSGPRPHF
v_gene: TRBV4-2
j_gene: TRBJ2-7
d_gene: TRBD2
abundance: many

CDR3nt: TGCGCCAGCAGCTTGACACAGGGAGAGACCGGGGAGCTGTTTTTT
CDR3aa: CASSLTQGETGELFF
v_gene: TRBV5-1
j_gene: TRBJ2-2
d_gene: -
abundance: many

CDR3nt: TGTGCCAGCAGTCAGGGGCTAGCGGGAGTCCATGAGCAGTTCTTC
CDR3aa: CASSQGLAGVHEQFF
v_gene: TRBV12-3/TRBV12-4
j_gene: TRBJ2-1
d_gene: TRBD2
abundance: many

CDR3nt: TGCAGTGCAGCGACAGGGGGGATCGTCTACGAGCAGTACTTC
CDR3aa: CSAATGGIVYEQYF
v_gene: TRBV20-1
j_gene: TRBJ2-7
d_gene: TRBD1
abundance: -

CDR3nt: TGTGCCAGCAGGCCGACAGGGGCGGGTGAGCAGTTCTTC
CDR3aa: CASRPTGAGEQFF
v_gene: TRBV6-6
j_gene: TRBJ2-1
d_gene: TRBD1
abundance: many

CDR3nt: TGTGCCAGCAGCCAGATAGCGGGAGGGAACACAGATACGCAGTATTTT
CDR3aa: CASSQIAGGNTDTQYF
v_gene: TRBV3-1
j_gene: TRBJ2-3
d_gene: TRBD2
abundance: many

CDR3nt: TGTGCCAGCAGTCCCGGGACAGGGGCCAAAAACATTCAGTACTTC
CDR3aa: CASSPGTGAKNIQYF
v_gene: TRBV6-4
j_gene: TRBJ2-4
d_gene: TRBD1
abundance: many

CDR3nt: TGTGCCACCAGTGATTCAAACTTCGGGACAGGGGCCTTAACTTACGAGCAGTACTTC
CDR3aa: CATSDSNFGTGALTYEQYF
v_gene: TRBV24-1
j_gene: TRBJ2-7
d_gene: TRBD1
abundance: -

CDR3nt: TGCAGTGCTAGGCAGGATAAGGTGACCCAGTACTTC
CDR3aa: CSARQDKVTQYF
v_gene: TRBV20-1
j_gene: TRBJ2-5
d_gene: -
abundance: few

CDR3nt: TGTGCCAGCAGTGGGGGACTAGCGGGAATGACAGATACGCAGTATTTT
CDR3aa: CASSGGLAGMTDTQYF
v_gene: TRBV2
j_gene: TRBJ2-3
d_gene: TRBD2
abundance: few

CDR3nt: TGTGCCATCAGTGGGGGGTCCGGGGAGCTGTTTTTT
CDR3aa: CAISGGSGELFF
v_gene: TRBV10-3
j_gene: TRBJ2-2
d_gene: -
abundance: many

CDR3nt: TGTGCCAGCAGTTTACGTTTCGGCACCGGGGAGCTGTTTTTT
CDR3aa: CASSLRFGTGELFF
v_gene: TRBV27
j_gene: TRBJ2-2
d_gene: -
abundance: -

CDR3nt: TGTGCCAGCAGCAAAGAGGGTAGCGGGACTACCTACGAGCAGTACTTC
CDR3aa: CASSKEGSGTTYEQYF
v_gene: TRBV21-1
j_gene: TRBJ2-7
d_gene: -
abundance: -

CDR3nt: TGCGCCAGCAGCCAAGGGATGTTCGGGGGCGAGCAGTACTTC
CDR3aa: CASSQGMFGGEQYF
v_gene: TRBV4-3
j_gene: TRBJ2-7
d_gene: -
abundance: few

CDR3nt: TGTGCCAGCAGCTCCGGGACTAGCGGGATGGGTGTTGAGCAGTTCTTC
CDR3aa: CASSSGTSGMGVEQFF
v_gene: TRBV7-3
j_gene: TRBJ2-1
d_gene: TRBD2
abundance: few

CDR3nt: TGTGCCAGCAGTTCCCCGCACTTGCCGGGACTAGCGGGAGCGCAGTATTTT
CDR3aa: CASSSPHLPGLAGAQYF
v_gene: TRBV12-3/TRBV12-4
j_gene: TRBJ2-3
d_gene: TRBD2
abundance: many

CDR3nt: TGCAGCGTTGAATGGGGTGGGACCAAAAACATTCAGTACTTC
CDR3aa: CSVEWGGTKNIQYF
v_gene: TRBV29-1
j_gene: TRBJ2-4
d_gene: -
abundance: many

CDR3nt: TGTGCCAGCAGTTTAGGTAGCGGACCCCGGGCTGACAATGAGCAGTTCTTC
CDR3aa: CASSLGSGPRADNEQFF
v_gene: TRBV28
j_gene: TRBJ2-1
d_gene: -
abundance: many

CDR3nt: TGTGCCAGCAGTATCCGCCAGGGGGCGGGGGAGCAGTACTTC
CDR3aa: CASSIRQGAGEQYF
v_gene: TRBV28
j_gene: TRBJ2-7
d_gene: TRBD1
abundance: -

CDR3nt: TGTGCCTGGAGGAGACTAGCCAACCCAACAGATACGCAGTATTTT
CDR3aa: CAWRRLANPTDTQYF
v_gene: TRBV30
j_gene: TRBJ2-3
d_gene: TRBD2
abundance: -

CDR3nt: TGTGCCAGCAGCTTAGTGAGCACAGGGCCCCAGGCCACAGATACGCAGTATTTT
CDR3aa: CASSLVSTGPQATDTQYF
v_gene: TRBV7-6
j_gene: TRBJ2-3
d_gene: -
abundance: -

CDR3nt: TGTGCCAGCCCTGGGGGGGACAGAAGGAATGAGCAGTTCTTC
CDR3aa: CASPGGDRRNEQFF
v_gene: TRBV2
j_gene: TRBJ2-1
d_gene: -
abundance: -

CDR3nt: TGTGCCAGCAGCCTCGGGGAATACTACGAGCAGTACTTC
CDR3aa: CASSLGEYYEQYF
v_gene: TRBV6-2/TRBV6-3
j_gene: TRBJ2-7
d_gene: -
abundance: many

CDR3nt: TGTGCCAGCAGTTATTTTCTCACCATCGTAGGACAGCCCCAGCATTTT
CDR3aa: CASSYFLTIVGQPQHF
v_gene: TRBV6-2/TRBV6-3
j_gene: TRBJ1-5
d_gene: -
abundance: -

CDR3nt: TGTGCCAGCTCACCTTTCCTAGCGGGAGGCGGTGGCCTCCGCTACGAGCAGTACTTC
CDR3aa: CASSPFLAGGGGLRYEQYF
v_gene: TRBV18
j_gene: TRBJ2-7
d_gene: TRBD2
abundance: once

CDR3nt: TGTGCCAGCAGTTCCTGGGACAGAAATTCCTACGAGCAGTACTTC
CDR3aa: CASSSWDRNSYEQYF
v_gene: TRBV28
j_gene: TRBJ2-7
d_gene: TRBD1
abundance: few

CDR3nt: TGTGCCAGCAGCGCCTGGGACAGGCTGGAGACCCAGTACTTC
CDR3aa: CASSAWDRLETQYF
v_gene: TRBV9
j_gene: TRBJ2-5
d_gene: TRBD1
abundance: many

CDR3nt: TGTGCCAGCAGTGGACTAGCAAGAGGGAGCTCCTACAATGAGCAGTTCTTC
CDR3aa: CASSGLARGSSYNEQFF
v_gene: TRBV6-1
j_gene: TRBJ2-1
d_gene: TRBD2
abundance: many

CDR3nt: TGCGCCAGTGACGCACTAGCGGGAGGCTCGGGTGAGCAGTACTTC
CDR3aa: CASDALAGGSGEQYF
v_gene: TRBV5-1
j_gene: TRBJ2-7
d_gene: TRBD2
abundance: -

CDR3nt: TGTGCCAGCAGTTACCCGCTAGCGGGAAGTTCCGAGCGGTACTTC
CDR3aa: CASSYPLAGSSERYF
v_gene: TRBV6-2/TRBV6-3
j_gene: TRBJ2-7
d_gene: TRBD2
abundance: few

CDR3nt: TGTGCCAGCAGCTTGGATACAGGCTCAAACACAGATACGCAGTATTTT
CDR3aa: CASSLDTGSNTDTQYF
v_gene: TRBV5-4
j_gene: TRBJ2-3
d_gene: -
abundance: few

CDR3nt: TGCGCCAGCAGCCCCAATAGCGGGATTAACACCGGGGAGCTGTTTTTT
CDR3aa: CASSPNSGINTGELFF
v_gene: TRBV5-1
j_gene: TRBJ2-2
d_gene: TRBD2
abundance: many

CDR3nt: TGCAGCGTCGACCAAACCGGGACAGATAATTCACCCCTCCACTTT
CDR3aa: CSVDQTGTDNSPLHF
v_gene: TRBV29-1
j_gene: TRBJ1-6
d_gene: TRBD1
abundance: many

CDR3nt: TGTGCCAGCAGCTTAGTGGGGACCTATACCGGGGAGCTGTTTTTT
CDR3aa: CASSLVGTYTGELFF
v_gene: TRBV7-2
j_gene: TRBJ2-2
d_gene: -
abundance: -

CDR3nt: TGCAGCGTCGCAACCGGGACAGGGGGCCACGAGCAGTACTTC
CDR3aa: CSVATGTGGHEQYF
v_gene: TRBV29-1
j_gene: TRBJ2-7
d_gene: TRBD1
abundance: few

CDR3nt: TGTGCCAGCAGTACCCTAGCGGCCGCCCAAGAGACCCAGTACTTC
CDR3aa: CASSTLAAAQETQYF
v_gene: TRBV6-2/TRBV6-3
j_gene: TRBJ2-5
d_gene: TRBD2
abundance: few